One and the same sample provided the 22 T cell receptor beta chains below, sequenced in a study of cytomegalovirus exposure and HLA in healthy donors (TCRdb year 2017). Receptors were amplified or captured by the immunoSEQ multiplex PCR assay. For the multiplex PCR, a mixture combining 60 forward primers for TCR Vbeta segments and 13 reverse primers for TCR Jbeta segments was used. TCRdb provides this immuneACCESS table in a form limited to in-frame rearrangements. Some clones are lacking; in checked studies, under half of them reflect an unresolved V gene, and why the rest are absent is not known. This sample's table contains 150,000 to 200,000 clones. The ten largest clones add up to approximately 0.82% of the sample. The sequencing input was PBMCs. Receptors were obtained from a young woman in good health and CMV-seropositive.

The CDR3 DNA follows: TGCGCCAGCAGCCTTATTGCCAAGAGGGCAGCTGGGGCCAACGTCCTGACTTTC. Residues: CASSLIAKRAAGANVLTF. The chain joins TRBV4-1 to TRBJ2-6; D is perhaps TRBD2 (5 bases). The CDR3 has 18 amino acids. The V gene lost 4 bases and the J gene lost 2 bases, with 18 bases spanning the gap. Germline CDR1 reads MGHRA; CDR2 reads YSYEKL.

The CDR3, as DNA: TGCGCCTCCAGTGAGCGACTAGCGGGAGGGAACACCGGGGAGCTGTTTTTT. As protein: CASSERLAGGNTGELFF. The chain uses TRBV4-3 and TRBJ2-2; 13 bases are shared with TRBD2. V was clipped by 11 bases and J by 1 base; unmatched bases: 10. CDR3 length: 17 residues. CDR1 is LGHNA and CDR2 is YSLEER in the germline V gene.

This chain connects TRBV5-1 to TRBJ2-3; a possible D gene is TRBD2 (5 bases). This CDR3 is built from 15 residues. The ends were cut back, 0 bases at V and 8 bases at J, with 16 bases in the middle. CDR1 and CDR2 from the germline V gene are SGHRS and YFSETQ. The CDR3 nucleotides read TGCGCCAGCAGCTTGGCCGGGGTATCACAGACTACGCAGTATTTT. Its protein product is CASSLAGVSQTTQYF. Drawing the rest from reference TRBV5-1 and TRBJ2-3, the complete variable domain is KAGVTQTPRYLIKTRGQQVTLSCSPISGHRSVSWYQQTPGQGLQFLFEYFSETQRNKGNFPGRFSGRQFSNSRSEMNVSTLELGDSALYLCASSLAGVSQTTQYFGPGTRLTVL.

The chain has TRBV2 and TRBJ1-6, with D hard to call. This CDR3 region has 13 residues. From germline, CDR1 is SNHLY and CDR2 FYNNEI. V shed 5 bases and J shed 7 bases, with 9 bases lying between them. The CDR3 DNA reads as TGTGCCAGCAGTTCCCGCCTAAATTCACCCCTCCACTTT. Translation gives CASSSRLNSPLHF.

Here the CDR3 DNA reads TGCGCCACCAAAGCAGGGACAGGGGGCACTGAAGCTTTCTTT. It is translated as CATKAGTGGTEAFF. The chain uses TRBV5-1 and TRBJ1-1; 11 bases align to TRBD1. Per germline, CDR1 SGHRS and CDR2 YFSETQ. The CDR3 is 14 amino acids. Trimming took 9 bases from V and 4 from J; bases not matched to a gene: 8.

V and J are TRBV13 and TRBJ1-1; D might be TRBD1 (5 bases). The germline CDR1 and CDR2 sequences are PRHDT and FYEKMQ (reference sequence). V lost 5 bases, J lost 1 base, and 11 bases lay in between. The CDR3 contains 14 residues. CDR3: CASSEQERNTEAFF. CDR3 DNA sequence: TGTGCCAGCAGCGAACAGGAGAGGAACACTGAAGCTTTCTTT.

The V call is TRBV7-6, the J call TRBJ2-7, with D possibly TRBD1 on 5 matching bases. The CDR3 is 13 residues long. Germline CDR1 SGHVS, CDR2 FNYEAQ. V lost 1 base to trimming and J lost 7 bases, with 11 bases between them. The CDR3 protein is CASSLVTEREQYF. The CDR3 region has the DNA TGTGCCAGCAGCTTAGTGACAGAGAGAGAGCAGTACTTC.

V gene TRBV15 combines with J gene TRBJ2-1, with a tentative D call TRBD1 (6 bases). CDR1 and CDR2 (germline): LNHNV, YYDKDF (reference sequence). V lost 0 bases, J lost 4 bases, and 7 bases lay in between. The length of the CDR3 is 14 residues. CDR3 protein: CATSRDGQYNEQFF. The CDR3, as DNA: TGTGCCACCAGCAGAGATGGACAGTACAATGAGCAGTTCTTC.

As DNA, the CDR3 is TGTGCCAGTAACCCTATCAGGGGGAGCGCGGAACAGCTGAACACTGAAGCTTTCTTT. Translating gives CASNPIRGSAEQLNTEAFF. J is TRBJ1-1 and V is TRBV19; 7 bases align to TRBD1. The CDR3 is 19 amino acids. Germline V CDR1 and CDR2: LNHDA, SQIVND (reference sequence). V was clipped by 7 bases and J by 0 bases; unmatched bases: 20.

In DNA, the CDR3 is TGCGCCAGCAGTTCCCTAGCGGGGCCCGGGGATACGCAGTATTTT. Translation: CASSSLAGPGDTQYF. This chain links TRBV10-2 with TRBJ2-3; TRBD2 agrees at 9 bases. The trim removed 5 bases at V and 6 bases at J, leaving 9 bases unmatched. The CDR3 covers 15 residues. The germline CDR1 and CDR2 sequences are WSHSY and SAAADI.

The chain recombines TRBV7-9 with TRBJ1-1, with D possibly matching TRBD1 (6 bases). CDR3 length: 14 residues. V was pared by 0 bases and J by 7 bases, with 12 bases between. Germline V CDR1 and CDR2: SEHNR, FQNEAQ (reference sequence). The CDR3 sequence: CASSLAGQKREAFF. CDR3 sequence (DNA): TGTGCCAGCAGCTTAGCAGGACAGAAACGTGAAGCTTTCTTT.

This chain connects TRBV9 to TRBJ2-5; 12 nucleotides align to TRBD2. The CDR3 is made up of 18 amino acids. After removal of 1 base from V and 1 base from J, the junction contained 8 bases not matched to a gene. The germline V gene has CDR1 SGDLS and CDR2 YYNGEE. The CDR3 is CASSVTASGGGGQETQYF. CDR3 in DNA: TGTGCCAGCAGCGTAACGGCTAGCGGGGGGGGAGGCCAAGAGACCCAGTACTTC.

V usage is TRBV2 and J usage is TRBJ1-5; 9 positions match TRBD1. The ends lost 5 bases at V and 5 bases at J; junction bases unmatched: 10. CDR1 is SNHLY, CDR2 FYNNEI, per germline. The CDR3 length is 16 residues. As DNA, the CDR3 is TGTGCCAGCAGTACACCATGGACAGGGGTAGATCAGCCCCAGCATTTT. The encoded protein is CASSTPWTGVDQPQHF.

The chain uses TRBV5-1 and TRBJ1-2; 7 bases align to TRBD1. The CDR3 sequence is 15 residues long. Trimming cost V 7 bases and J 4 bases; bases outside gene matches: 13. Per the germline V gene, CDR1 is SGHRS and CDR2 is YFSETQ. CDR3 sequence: CASRLGTAQFYGYTF. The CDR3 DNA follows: TGCGCCAGCCGCCTAGGGACAGCACAATTCTATGGCTACACCTTC.

CDR3 amino acids: CASSLSGITYYNEQFF. For the CDR3, the DNA is TGTGCCAGCAGCTTATCCGGGATCACGTATTACAATGAGCAGTTCTTC. This rearrangement joins TRBV7-2 to TRBJ2-1; weak D call: TRBD2 (5 bases). Germline loops: CDR1 SGHTA, CDR2 FQGNSA. The CDR3 totals 16 residues. V was clipped by 2 bases and J by 4 bases, with 15 bases between them.

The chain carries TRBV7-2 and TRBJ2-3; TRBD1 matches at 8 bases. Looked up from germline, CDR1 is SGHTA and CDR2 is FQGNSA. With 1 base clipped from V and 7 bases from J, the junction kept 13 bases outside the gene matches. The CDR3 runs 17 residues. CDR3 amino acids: CASSLGAGGRRPNTQYF. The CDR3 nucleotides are TGTGCCAGCAGCTTAGGAGCAGGGGGCCGGAGGCCTAATACGCAGTATTTT.

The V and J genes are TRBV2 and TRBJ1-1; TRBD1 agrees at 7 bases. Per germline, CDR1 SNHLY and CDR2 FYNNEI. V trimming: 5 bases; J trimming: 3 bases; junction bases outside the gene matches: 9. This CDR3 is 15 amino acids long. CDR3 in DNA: TGTGCCAGCAGTATTGAAGGCAGGGGGTACACTGAAGCTTTCTTT. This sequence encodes CASSIEGRGYTEAFF.

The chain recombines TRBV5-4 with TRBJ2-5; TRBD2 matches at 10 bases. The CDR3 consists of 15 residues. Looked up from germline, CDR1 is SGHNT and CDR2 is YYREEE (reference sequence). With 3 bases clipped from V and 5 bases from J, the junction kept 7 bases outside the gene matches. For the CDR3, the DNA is TGTGCCAGCAGCTCTTCTAGCGGGAGCACGGAGACCCAGTACTTC. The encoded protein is CASSSSSGSTETQYF.

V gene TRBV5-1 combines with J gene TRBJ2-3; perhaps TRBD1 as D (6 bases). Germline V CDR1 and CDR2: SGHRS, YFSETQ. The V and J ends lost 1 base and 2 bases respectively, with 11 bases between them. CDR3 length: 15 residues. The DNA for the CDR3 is TGCGCCAGCAGCTTGTCGACAGGTAACACAGATACGCAGTATTTT. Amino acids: CASSLSTGNTDTQYF. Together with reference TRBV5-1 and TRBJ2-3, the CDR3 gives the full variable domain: KAGVTQTPRYLIKTRGQQVTLSCSPISGHRSVSWYQQTPGQGLQFLFEYFSETQRNKGNFPGRFSGRQFSNSRSEMNVSTLELGDSALYLCASSLSTGNTDTQYFGPGTRLTVL.

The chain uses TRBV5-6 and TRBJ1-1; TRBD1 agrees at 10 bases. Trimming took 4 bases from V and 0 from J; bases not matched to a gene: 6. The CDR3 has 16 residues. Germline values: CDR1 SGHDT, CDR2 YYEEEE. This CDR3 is CASSQDRGDVNTEAFF. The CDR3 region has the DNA TGTGCCAGCAGCCAGGACAGGGGGGACGTGAACACTGAAGCTTTCTTT.

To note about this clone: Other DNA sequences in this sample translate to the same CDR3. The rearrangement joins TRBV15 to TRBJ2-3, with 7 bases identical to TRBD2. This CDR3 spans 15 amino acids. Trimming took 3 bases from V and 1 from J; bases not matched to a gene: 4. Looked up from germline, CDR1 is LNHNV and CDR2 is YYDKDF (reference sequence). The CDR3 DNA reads TGTGCCACCAGCAGGCTGGCGGGGGGCACAGATACGCAGTATTTT. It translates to CATSRLAGGTDTQYF.

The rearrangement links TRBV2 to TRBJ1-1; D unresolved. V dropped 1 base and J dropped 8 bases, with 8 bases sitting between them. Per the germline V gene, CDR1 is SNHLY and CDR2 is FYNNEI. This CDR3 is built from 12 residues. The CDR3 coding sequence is TGTGCCAGCAGTGAAGTCGGGAGGGAAGCTTTCTTT. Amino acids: CASSEVGREAFF.